This T cell receptor beta chain was recorded in a study of CD8 T cells in Susac syndrome. Germline V gives CDR1 KGHDR, CDR2 SFDVKD. The V end lost 9 bases, the J end lost 0 bases, and 9 bases lay between the germline ends. This CDR3 has 13 amino acids. A quantity of about 0.5 to 1 ug RNA underwent reverse transcription using random hexamers. TCRdb passed the immunoSEQ multiplex PCR reads through MiXCR, listing each CDR3 protein once. This repertoire shows about 26,000 distinct CDR3 sequences, around 94% found once; its top ten account for 0.25% to 0.35%. The specimen was CD8+ T cells from PBMCs. This sequence originates from a human donor in good health. J is TRBJ2-3 and V is TRBV24-1, with D possibly matching TRBD1 (6 bases). CDR3 protein: CATGTPSTDTQYF. CDR3 nucleotide sequence: TGTGCCACCGGGACACCGAGCACAGATACGCAGTATTTT.